The next 15 T cell receptor beta chains were all read from a single sample in a study of cytomegalovirus exposure and HLA in healthy donors. PCR primers comprised 60 Vbeta and 13 Jbeta primers. Produced via immunoSEQ multiplex PCR; TCRdb's table is partial and in-frame only. The data show about 150,000 clones, about 85% seen once. The sequencing input was PBMCs. The receptors come from a young woman in good health and CMV-seronegative.

The V and J genes are TRBV11-3 and TRBJ2-5; no clear D. Germline lookup yields CDR1 SGHNT and CDR2 YENEEA. V dropped 1 base and J dropped 3 bases, with 3 bases sitting between them. This CDR3 has 12 amino acids. This CDR3 reads CASSLGEETQYF. DNA of the CDR3: TGTGCCAGCAGCTTAGGCGAAGAGACCCAGTACTTC. Looking up the rest from reference TRBV11-3 and TRBJ2-5 gives the full variable domain: EAGVVQSPRYKIIEKKQPVAFWCNPISGHNTLYWYLQNLGQGPELLIRYENEEAVDDSQLPKDRFSAERLKGVDSTLKIQPAELGDSAVYLCASSLGEETQYFGPGTRLLVL.

CDR3 DNA sequence: TGTGCCATCCAAACCCCTAGCGGCGGCACAGATACGCAGTATTTT. Translation: CAIQTPSGGTDTQYF. The chain carries TRBV10-3 and TRBJ2-3, with 7 positions matching TRBD2. The CDR3 loop spans 15 amino acids. The V gene's germline CDR1 is ENHRY and CDR2 SYGVKD. The J segment lost 1 base and the V segment lost 8 bases, leaving 9 bases of the junction unmatched.

This clone was recorded a few times. The chain is built from TRBV27 and TRBJ1-1; no clear D gene. This CDR3 has 13 amino acids. The V end was cut by 7 bases, the J end by 1 base, with 10 bases between. CDR1 and CDR2 (germline): MNHEY, SMNVEV (reference sequence). This CDR3 reads CASIGGKNTEAFF. The CDR3 DNA is TGTGCCAGCATTGGAGGGAAGAACACTGAAGCTTTCTTT.

The genes are TRBV5-5 and TRBJ1-4; D remains unclear. The CDR3 has 14 residues. V was clipped by 4 bases and J by 3 bases, with 10 bases between them. CDR1 and CDR2 from the germline V gene are SGHKS and YYEKEE (reference sequence). The CDR3 is CASSASIANEKLFF. For the CDR3, the DNA is TGTGCCAGCAGCGCCAGTATCGCTAATGAAAAACTGTTTTTT.

This chain connects TRBV7-2 to TRBJ2-3; D is unresolved. The CDR3 spans 14 residues. The germline V gene encodes CDR1 SGHTA and CDR2 FQGNSA. V was shortened by 6 bases and J by 8 bases, with 18 bases between the two germline ends. The CDR3 sequence: CASRSYGTGGTQYF. The CDR3 DNA reads TGTGCCAGCAGATCATACGGCACCGGCGGTACGCAGTATTTT.

V is TRBV10-3 and J is TRBJ2-1, with TRBD1 matching 9 bases. The length of the CDR3 is 16 residues. The germline CDR1 and CDR2 sequences are ENHRY and SYGVKD. V lost 2 bases to trimming and J lost 3 bases; unmatched junction nucleotides: 5. CDR3 residues: CAISEGQGRDYNEQFF. The CDR3 DNA follows: TGTGCCATCAGTGAGGGACAGGGGCGAGACTACAATGAGCAGTTCTTC.

This chain uses TRBV1 with TRBJ2-3; TRBD2 is the table's D call and was not checked against the DNA. TRBV1 is an annotated pseudogene. The CDR3 has 17 amino acids. The CDR3 DNA is TGCACCAGCAGCCAAGATAGAAATAGCGGGAGTATAGATACGCAGTATTTT. Its translation: CTSSQDRNSGSIDTQYF.

This clone was seen once. V and J are TRBV7-8 and TRBJ1-5; D is ambiguous. The CDR3 has 15 residues. V lost 1 base, J lost 3 bases, and 10 bases lay in between. CDR1 is SGHVS, CDR2 FQNEAQ, per germline. The CDR3 DNA reads as TGTGCCAGCAGCTTAGACTGGAGGAACAATCAGCCCCAGCATTTT. The encoded protein is CASSLDWRNNQPQHF.

This rearrangement joins TRBV10-3 to TRBJ2-3, with 7 bases lining up with TRBD1. The CDR3 contains 13 residues. Looked up from germline, CDR1 is ENHRY and CDR2 is SYGVKD. V gave up 11 bases and J gave up 2 bases; unmatched junction bases: 7. The chain's CDR3 is CASNGQDTDTQYF. The DNA for the CDR3 is TGTGCCTCAAACGGACAGGACACAGATACGCAGTATTTT.

The J gene is TRBJ2-6, the V gene TRBV11-2; D gene ambiguous. CDR3 size: 13 residues. Germline V CDR1 and CDR2: SGHAT, FQNNGV. V lost 3 bases, J lost 15 bases, and 15 bases lay in between. The CDR3: CASSFDAAADLTF. CDR3 in DNA: TGTGCCAGCAGCTTCGACGCGGCGGCTGACCTGACTTTC.

This clone has just one count. The chain has TRBV18 and TRBJ2-3; tentatively, D is TRBD1 (6 bases). The ends were cut back, 3 bases at V and 0 bases at J, with 13 bases in the middle. The CDR3 totals 16 residues. CDR1 KGHSH and CDR2 LQKENI come from the germline V gene. CDR3: CASSPPGQSSTDTQYF. The CDR3 DNA is TGTGCCAGCTCACCCCCCGGACAGTCTAGCACAGATACGCAGTATTTT.

This clone was observed a handful of times. This chain links TRBV5-1 with TRBJ2-7; possible D gene TRBD2, 6 bases. V lost 5 bases and J 3 bases, leaving 15 bases between the germline ends. The CDR3 is 14 amino acids. Germline V gives CDR1 SGHRS, CDR2 YFSETQ. The CDR3: CASRTLPGVYEQYF. DNA of the CDR3: TGCGCCAGCAGGACCCTGCCGGGGGTCTACGAGCAGTACTTC.

The chain is built from TRBV5-1 and TRBJ2-3; 9 bases are a match to TRBD2. The germline V gene has CDR1 SGHRS and CDR2 YFSETQ. This CDR3 has 16 residues. V shed 0 bases and J 1 base; nucleotides not matched to a gene: 3. The CDR3 loop reads CASSLGSGGGTDTQYF. CDR3 sequence (DNA): TGCGCCAGCAGCTTGGGTAGCGGGGGAGGCACAGATACGCAGTATTTT.

The CDR3: CASSQETGTNQPQHF. CDR3 coding DNA: TGTGCCAGCAGCCAAGAGACCGGGACAAATCAGCCCCAGCATTTT. The chain couples TRBV4-2 to TRBJ1-5; possibly TRBD1 for D (6 bases). This CDR3 contains 15 residues. The V gene lost 0 bases and the J gene lost 4 bases, with 10 bases spanning the gap. Looked up from germline, CDR1 is LGHNA and CDR2 is YNFKEQ.

This clone has only a few counts. The gene calls are TRBV2 and TRBJ2-1; TRBD2 might be the D (5 bases). Per the germline V gene, CDR1 is SNHLY and CDR2 is FYNNEI. The CDR3 has 16 residues. The ends were cut back, 7 bases at V and 8 bases at J, with 24 bases in the middle. The CDR3 sequence is CASKLDSLLRFDEQFF. CDR3 DNA sequence: TGTGCCAGCAAATTGGACTCCCTTTTGAGGTTCGATGAGCAGTTCTTC.